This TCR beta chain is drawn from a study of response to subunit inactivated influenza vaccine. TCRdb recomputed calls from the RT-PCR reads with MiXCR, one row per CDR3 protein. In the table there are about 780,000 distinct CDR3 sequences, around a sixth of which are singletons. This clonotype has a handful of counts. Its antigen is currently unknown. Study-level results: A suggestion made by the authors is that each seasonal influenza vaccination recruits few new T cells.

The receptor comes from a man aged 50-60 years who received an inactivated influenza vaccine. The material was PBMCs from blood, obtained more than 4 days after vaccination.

The CDR3 DNA reads as TGCAGTGCTAGTCGTCGAGGGACTAGCGTTCCGTACGAGCAGTACTTC. Its protein product is CSASRRGTSVPYEQYF. The chain is built from TRBV20-1 and TRBJ2-7; 10 bases are shared with TRBD2. Trimming removed 3 bases from V and 4 bases from J; junction bases left unmatched: 12. The germline V gene has CDR1 DFQATT and CDR2 SNEGSKA (reference sequence). The CDR3 totals 16 residues.